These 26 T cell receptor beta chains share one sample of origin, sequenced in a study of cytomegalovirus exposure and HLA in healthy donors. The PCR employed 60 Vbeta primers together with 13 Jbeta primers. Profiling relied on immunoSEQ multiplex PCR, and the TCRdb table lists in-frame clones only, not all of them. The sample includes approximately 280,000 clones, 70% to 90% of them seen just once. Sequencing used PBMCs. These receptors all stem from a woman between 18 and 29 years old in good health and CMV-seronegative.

The CDR3 DNA follows: TGTGCCAGCAGTTTACGGGGAGGCACAGATACGCAGTATTTT. Residues: CASSLRGGTDTQYF. The V call is TRBV27, the J call TRBJ2-3; perhaps TRBD2 as D (5 bases). V was trimmed by 2 bases and J by 1 base, leaving 7 bases between them. The germline V gene has CDR1 MNHEY and CDR2 SMNVEV (reference sequence). The CDR3 is 14 residues long.

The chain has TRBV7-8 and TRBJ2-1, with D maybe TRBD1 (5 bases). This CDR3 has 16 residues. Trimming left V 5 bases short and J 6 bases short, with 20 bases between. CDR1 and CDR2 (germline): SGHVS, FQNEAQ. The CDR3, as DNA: TGTGCCAGCAGCCCCTGGGGCCGTTTCACCCTCAATGAGCAGTTCTTC. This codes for CASSPWGRFTLNEQFF.

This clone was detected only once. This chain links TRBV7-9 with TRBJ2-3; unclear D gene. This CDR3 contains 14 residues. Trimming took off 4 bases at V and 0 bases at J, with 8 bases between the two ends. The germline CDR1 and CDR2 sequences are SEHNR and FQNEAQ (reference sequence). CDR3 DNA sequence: TGTGCCAGCAGCTCTGCTGGCAGCACAGATACGCAGTATTTT. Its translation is CASSSAGSTDTQYF.

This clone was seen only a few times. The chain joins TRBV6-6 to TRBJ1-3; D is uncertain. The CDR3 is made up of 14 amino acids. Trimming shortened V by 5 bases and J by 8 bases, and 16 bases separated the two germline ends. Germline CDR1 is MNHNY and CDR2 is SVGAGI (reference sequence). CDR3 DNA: TGTGCCAGCAGTCAGGACTTTACCGGCGACACCATATATTTT. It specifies CASSQDFTGDTIYF.

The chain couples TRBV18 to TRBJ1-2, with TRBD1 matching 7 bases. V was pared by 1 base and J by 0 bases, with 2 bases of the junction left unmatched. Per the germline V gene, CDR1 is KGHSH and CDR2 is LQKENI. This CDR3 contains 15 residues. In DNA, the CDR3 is TGTGCCAGCTCACCACGGGACAGTTCTAACTATGGCTACACCTTC. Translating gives CASSPRDSSNYGYTF.

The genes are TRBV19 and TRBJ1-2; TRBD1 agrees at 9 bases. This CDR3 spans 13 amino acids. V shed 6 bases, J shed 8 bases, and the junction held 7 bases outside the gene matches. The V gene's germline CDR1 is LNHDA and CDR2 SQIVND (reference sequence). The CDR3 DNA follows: TGTGCCAGTAGACAACAGGGGGCACAAGGCTACACCTTC. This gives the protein CASRQQGAQGYTF.

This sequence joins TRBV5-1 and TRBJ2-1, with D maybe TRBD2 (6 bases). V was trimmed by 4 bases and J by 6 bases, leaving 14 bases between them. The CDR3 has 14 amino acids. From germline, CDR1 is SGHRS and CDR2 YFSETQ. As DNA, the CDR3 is TGCGCCAGCAGCGAGGGGCGGGGCCTCAATGAGCAGTTCTTC. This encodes CASSEGRGLNEQFF. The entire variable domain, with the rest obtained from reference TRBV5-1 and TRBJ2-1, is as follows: KAGVTQTPRYLIKTRGQQVTLSCSPISGHRSVSWYQQTPGQGLQFLFEYFSETQRNKGNFPGRFSGRQFSNSRSEMNVSTLELGDSALYLCASSEGRGLNEQFFGPGTRLTVL.

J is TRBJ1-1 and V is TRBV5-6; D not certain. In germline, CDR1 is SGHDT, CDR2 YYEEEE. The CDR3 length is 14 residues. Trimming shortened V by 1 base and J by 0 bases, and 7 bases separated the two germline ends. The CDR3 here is CASSLFQMNTEAFF. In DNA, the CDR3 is TGTGCCAGCAGCTTGTTCCAAATGAACACTGAAGCTTTCTTT.

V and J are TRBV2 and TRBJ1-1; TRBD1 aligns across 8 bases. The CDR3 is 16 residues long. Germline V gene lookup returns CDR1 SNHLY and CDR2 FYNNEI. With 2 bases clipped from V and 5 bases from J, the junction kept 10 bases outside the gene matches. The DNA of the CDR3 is TGTGCCAGCAGTGAACCCGGGACAGGTCCGGGGACTGAAGCTTTCTTT. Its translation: CASSEPGTGPGTEAFF.

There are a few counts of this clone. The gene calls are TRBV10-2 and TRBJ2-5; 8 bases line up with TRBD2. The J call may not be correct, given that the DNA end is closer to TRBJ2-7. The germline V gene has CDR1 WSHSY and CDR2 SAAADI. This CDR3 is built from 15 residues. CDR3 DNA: TGCGCCAGCAGTGGGGTAATAGCGGGGTCGGACGAGCAGTACTTC. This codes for CASSGVIAGSDEQYF.

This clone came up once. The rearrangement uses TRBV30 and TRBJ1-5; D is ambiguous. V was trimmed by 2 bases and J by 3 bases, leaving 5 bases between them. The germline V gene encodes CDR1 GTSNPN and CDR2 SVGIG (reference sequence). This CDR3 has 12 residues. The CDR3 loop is CAWSMANQPQHF. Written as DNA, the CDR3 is TGTGCCTGGAGTATGGCCAATCAGCCCCAGCATTTT. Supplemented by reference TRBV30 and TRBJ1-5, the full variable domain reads SQTIHQWPATLVQPVGSPLSLECTVEGTSNPNLYWYRQAAGRGLQLLFYSVGIGQISSEVPQNLSASRPQDRQFILSSKKLLLSDSGFYLCAWSMANQPQHFGDGTRLSIL.

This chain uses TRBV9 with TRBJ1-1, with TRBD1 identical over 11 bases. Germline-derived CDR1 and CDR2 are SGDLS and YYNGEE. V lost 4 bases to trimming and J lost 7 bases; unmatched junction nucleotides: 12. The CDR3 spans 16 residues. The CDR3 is CASSRSGDRGRNEAFF. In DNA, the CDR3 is TGTGCCAGCAGCAGATCAGGGGACAGGGGGAGGAATGAAGCTTTCTTT. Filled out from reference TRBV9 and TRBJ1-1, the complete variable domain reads DSGVTQTPKHLITATGQRVTLRCSPRSGDLSVYWYQQSLDQGLQFLIQYYNGEERAKGNILERFSAQQFPDLHSELNLSSLELGDSALYFCASSRSGDRGRNEAFFGQGTRLTVV.

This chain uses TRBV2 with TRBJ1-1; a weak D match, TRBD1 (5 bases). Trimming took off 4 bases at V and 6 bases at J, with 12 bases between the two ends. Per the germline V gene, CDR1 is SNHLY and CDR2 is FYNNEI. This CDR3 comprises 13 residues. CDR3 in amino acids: CASSGQGLSEAFF. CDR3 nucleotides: TGTGCCAGCAGTGGGCAGGGACTCTCTGAAGCTTTCTTT.

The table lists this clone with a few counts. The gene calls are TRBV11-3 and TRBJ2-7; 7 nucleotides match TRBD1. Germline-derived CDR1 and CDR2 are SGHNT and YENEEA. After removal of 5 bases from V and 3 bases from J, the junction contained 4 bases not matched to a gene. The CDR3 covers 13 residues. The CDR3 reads CASSEWDSYEQYF. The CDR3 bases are TGTGCCAGCAGCGAATGGGACAGCTACGAGCAGTACTTC.

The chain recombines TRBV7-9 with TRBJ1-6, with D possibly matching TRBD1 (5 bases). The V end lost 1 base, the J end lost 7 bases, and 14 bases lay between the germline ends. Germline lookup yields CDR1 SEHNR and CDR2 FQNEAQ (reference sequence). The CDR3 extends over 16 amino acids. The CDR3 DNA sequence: TGTGCCAGCAGCTTAGGGACCCAGGGATGGAATTCACCCCTCCACTTT. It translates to CASSLGTQGWNSPLHF. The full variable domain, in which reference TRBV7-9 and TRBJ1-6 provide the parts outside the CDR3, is DTGVSQNPRHKITKRGQNVTFRCDPISEHNRLYWYRQTLGQGPEFLTYFQNEAQLEKSRLLSDRFSAERPKGSFSTLEIQRTEQGDSAMYLCASSLGTQGWNSPLHFGNGTRLTVT.

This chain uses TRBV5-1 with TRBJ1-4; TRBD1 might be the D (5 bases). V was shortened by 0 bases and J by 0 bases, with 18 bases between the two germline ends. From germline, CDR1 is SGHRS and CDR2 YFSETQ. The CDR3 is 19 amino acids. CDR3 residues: CASSLGQSTITSTNEKLFF. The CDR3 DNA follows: TGCGCCAGCAGCTTGGGACAGTCAACAATAACTTCAACTAATGAAAAACTGTTTTTT.

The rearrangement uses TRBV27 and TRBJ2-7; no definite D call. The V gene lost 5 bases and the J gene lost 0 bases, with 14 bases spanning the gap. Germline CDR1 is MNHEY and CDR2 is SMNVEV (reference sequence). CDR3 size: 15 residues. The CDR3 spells CASSPSAGNSYEQYF. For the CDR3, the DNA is TGTGCCAGCAGTCCCTCCGCAGGAAACTCCTACGAGCAGTACTTC.

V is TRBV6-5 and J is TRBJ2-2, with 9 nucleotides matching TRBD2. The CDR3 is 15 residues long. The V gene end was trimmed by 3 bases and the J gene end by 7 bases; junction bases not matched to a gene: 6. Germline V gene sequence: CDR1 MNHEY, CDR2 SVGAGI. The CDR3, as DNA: TGTGCCAGCAGTTATGCGGGGGGGGATCACGGGGAGCTGTTTTTT. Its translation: CASSYAGGDHGELFF.

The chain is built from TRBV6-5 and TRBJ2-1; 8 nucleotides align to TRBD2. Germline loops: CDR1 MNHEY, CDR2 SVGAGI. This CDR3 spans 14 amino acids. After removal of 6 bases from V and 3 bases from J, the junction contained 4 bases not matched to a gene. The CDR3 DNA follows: TGTGCCAGCAGAGCGGGGGTCAACTACAATGAGCAGTTCTTC. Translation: CASRAGVNYNEQFF.

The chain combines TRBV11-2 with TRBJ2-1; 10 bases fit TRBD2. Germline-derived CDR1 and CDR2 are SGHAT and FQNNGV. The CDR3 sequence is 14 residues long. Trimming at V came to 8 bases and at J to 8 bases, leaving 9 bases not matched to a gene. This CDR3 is CASGSGGALDEQFF. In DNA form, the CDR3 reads TGTGCCAGCGGAAGCGGGGGGGCCCTCGATGAGCAGTTCTTC.

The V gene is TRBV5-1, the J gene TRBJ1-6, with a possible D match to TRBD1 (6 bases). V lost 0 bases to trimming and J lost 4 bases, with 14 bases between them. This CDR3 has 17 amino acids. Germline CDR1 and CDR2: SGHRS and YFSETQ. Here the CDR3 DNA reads TGCGCCAGCAGCTTGGACCTAAGGACAGAATATAATTCACCCCTCCACTTT. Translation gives CASSLDLRTEYNSPLHF.

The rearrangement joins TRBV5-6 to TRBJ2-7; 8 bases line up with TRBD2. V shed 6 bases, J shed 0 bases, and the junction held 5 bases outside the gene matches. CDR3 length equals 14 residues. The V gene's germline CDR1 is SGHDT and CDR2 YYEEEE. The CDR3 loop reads CASKLAGSSYEQYF. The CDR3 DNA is TGTGCCAGCAAATTAGCGGGGAGCTCCTACGAGCAGTACTTC.

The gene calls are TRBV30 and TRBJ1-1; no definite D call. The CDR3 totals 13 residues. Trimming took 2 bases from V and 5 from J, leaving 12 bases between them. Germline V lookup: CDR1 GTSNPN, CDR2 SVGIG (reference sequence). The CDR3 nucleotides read TGTGCCTGGAGTAAGGGTCCGGGAACTGAAGCTTTCTTT. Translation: CAWSKGPGTEAFF.

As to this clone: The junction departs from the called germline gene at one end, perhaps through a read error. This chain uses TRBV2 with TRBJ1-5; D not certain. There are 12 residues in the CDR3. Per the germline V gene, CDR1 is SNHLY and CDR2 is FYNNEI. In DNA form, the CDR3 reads TGTGCCAGCGGACTGAGCAACCAGCCCCAGCATTTT. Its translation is CASGLSNQPQHF.

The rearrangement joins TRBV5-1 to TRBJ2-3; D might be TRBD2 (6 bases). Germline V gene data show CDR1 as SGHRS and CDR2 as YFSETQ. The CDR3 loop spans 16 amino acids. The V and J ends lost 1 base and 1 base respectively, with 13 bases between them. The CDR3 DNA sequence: TGCGCCAGCAGCTTGCAGGGCGGCGGGGGCACAGATACGCAGTATTTT. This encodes CASSLQGGGGTDTQYF.

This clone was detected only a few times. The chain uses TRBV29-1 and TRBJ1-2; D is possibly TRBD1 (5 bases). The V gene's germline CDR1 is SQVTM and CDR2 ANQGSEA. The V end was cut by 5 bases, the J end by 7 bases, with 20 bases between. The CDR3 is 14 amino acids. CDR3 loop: CSVRLGALTGGYTF. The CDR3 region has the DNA TGCAGCGTTCGGTTAGGGGCCCTTACGGGTGGCTACACCTTC.